This T cell receptor (beta chain) was sequenced in a study of human T cells and chemical hapten exposure. About the research overall: Variation in per-sample TCR yields came mainly from small pooled library volume differences.

Attachment of unique molecular identifiers to individual cDNA molecules was performed in the library. TCRdb independently ran MiXCR on the RACE reads; one entry per CDR3 protein. The sample holds fewer than 45,000 distinct CDR3 sequences, about 12% seen once. Stated time point: pre-sensitization, week 0. Treatment meaning: therapeutic diphenylcyclopropenone sensitization with weekly scalp DPC. Total RNA was isolated from whole blood that had not been fractionated. Points on this clonotype: A much larger clonotype is one base distant, so this may be a read error.

This specimen consisted of whole blood, obtained in connection with sensitization to the hapten diphenylcyclopropenone (DPC). The clonotype was recovered from a woman aged 40 to 55 with alopecia areata. Some clones in this sample may be carry-over from other donors' samples.

This CDR3 is CSALGSMYEQYF. In DNA, the CDR3 is TGCAGTGCTCTTGGTAGCATGTACGAGCAGTACTTC. V usage is TRBV20-1 and J usage is TRBJ2-7; unclear D gene. V shed 5 bases and J shed 4 bases, with 12 bases lying between them. Germline assignment: CDR1 DFQATT and CDR2 SNEGSKA (reference sequence). This CDR3 has 12 amino acids.